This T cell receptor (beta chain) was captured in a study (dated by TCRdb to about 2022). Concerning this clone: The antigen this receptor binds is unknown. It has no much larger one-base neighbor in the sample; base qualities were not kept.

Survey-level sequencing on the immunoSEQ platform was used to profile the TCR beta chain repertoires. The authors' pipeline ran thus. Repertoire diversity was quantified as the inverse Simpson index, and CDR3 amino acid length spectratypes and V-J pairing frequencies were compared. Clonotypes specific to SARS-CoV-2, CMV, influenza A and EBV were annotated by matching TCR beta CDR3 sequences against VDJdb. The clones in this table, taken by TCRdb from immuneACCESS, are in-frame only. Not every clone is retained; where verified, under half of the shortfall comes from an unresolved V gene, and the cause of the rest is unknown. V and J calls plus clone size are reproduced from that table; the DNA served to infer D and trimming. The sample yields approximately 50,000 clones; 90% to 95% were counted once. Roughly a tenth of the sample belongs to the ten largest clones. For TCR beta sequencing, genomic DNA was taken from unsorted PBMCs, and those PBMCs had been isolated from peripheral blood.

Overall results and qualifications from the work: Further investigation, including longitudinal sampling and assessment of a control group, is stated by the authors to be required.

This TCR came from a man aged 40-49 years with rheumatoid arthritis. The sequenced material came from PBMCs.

Here is the DNA: TGTGCCAGCAGTCCCAGGTGGGACACTGAAGCTTTCTTT. Translation gives CASSPRWDTEAFF. The receptor chain draws on TRBV27 and TRBJ1-1, with the D gene too uncertain to name. The germline V gene (reference sequence) sets CDR1 to MNHEY and CDR2 to SMNVEV. V gives up 5 bases and J gives up 3 bases, and the segment between their germline ends measures 10 bases. Including cysteine and phenylalanine, the CDR3 has 13 amino acids. The DNA shown is the 39-base CDR3, in frame from base 1.